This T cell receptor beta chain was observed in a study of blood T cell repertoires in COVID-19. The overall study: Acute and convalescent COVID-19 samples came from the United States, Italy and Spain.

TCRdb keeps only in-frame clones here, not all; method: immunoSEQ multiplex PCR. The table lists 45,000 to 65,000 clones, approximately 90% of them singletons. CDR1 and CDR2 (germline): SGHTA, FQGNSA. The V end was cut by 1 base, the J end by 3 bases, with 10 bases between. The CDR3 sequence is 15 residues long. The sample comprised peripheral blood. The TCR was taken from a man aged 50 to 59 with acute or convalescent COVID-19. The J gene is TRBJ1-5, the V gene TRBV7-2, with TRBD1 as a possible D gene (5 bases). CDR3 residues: CASSLGQGNNQPQHF. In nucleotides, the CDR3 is TGTGCCAGCAGCTTAGGCCAGGGAAACAATCAGCCCCAGCATTTT.